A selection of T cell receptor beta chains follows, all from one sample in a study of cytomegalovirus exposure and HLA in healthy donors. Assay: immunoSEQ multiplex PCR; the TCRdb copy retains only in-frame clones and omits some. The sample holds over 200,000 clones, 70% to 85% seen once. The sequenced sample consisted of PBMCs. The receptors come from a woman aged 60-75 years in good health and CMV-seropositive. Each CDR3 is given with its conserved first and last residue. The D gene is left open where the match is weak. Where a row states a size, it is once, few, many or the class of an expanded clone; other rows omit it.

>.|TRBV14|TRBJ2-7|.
CASSQDLGRGFEQYF
TGTGCCAGCAGCCAAGATTTAGGCAGGGGTTTCGAGCAGTACTTC
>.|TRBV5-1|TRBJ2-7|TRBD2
CASSPLAGSSYEQYF
TGCGCCAGCAGCCCCCTAGCGGGGAGCTCCTACGAGCAGTACTTC
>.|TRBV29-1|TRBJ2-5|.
CSFRRGIAQGETQYF
TGCAGCTTTCGGAGGGGCATCGCTCAAGGCGAGACCCAGTACTTC
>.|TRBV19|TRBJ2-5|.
CASTGPSIETQYF
TGTGCCAGTACGGGTCCATCCATAGAGACCCAGTACTTC
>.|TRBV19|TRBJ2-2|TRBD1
CASSLGTANTGELFF
TGTGCCAGTAGTCTCGGGACAGCGAACACCGGGGAGCTGTTTTTT
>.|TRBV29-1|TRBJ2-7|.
CSFQGITYEQYF
TGCAGCTTCCAGGGCATTACCTACGAGCAGTACTTC
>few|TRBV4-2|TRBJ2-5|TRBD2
CASSQERTGGFQETQYF
TGTGCCAGCAGCCAAGAACGGACGGGAGGGTTCCAAGAGACCCAGTACTTC
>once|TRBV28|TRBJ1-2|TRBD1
CASSPGGPLVNYGYTF
TGTGCCAGCAGTCCAGGGGGCCCCTTAGTGAACTATGGCTACACCTTC
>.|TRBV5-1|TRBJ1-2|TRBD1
CASSSGQETYGYTF
TGCGCCAGCAGCTCCGGACAGGAGACCTATGGCTACACCTTC
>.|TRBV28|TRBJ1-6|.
CASSFVEVYNSPLHF
TGTGCCAGCAGTTTCGTCGAGGTCTATAATTCACCCCTCCACTTT
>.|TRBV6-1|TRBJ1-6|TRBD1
CASRPWTGNSPLHF
TGTGCCAGCAGGCCCTGGACAGGGAACTCACCCCTCCACTTT
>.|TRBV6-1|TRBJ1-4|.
CASSLHTGEKLFF
TGTGCCAGCAGTCTCCATACCGGGGAAAAACTGTTTTTT
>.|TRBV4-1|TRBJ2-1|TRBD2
CASSQDVGAGAVSSYNEQFF
TGCGCCAGCAGCCAAGATGTCGGAGCGGGGGCGGTGAGCTCCTACAATGAGCAGTTCTTC
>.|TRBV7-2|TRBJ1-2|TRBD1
CASSATGGAWYGYTF
TGTGCCAGCAGCGCCACAGGGGGCGCGTGGTATGGCTACACCTTC
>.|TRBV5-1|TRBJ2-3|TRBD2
CASSTSGSTDTQYF
TGCGCCAGCAGCACTAGCGGGAGCACAGATACGCAGTATTTT
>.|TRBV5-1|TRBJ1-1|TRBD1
CASSLQGQGAGAFF
TGCGCCAGCAGCCTACAGGGACAGGGGGCCGGAGCTTTCTTT
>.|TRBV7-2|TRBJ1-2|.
CASSLVTGYGYTF
TGTGCCAGCAGCTTAGTAACAGGCTATGGCTACACCTTC
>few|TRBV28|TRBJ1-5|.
CASTNRGTYSNQPQHF
TGTGCCAGCACTAATAGGGGGACCTATAGCAATCAGCCCCAGCATTTT
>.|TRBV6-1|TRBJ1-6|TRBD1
CASSGPGQGYSPLHF
TGTGCCAGCAGTGGACCGGGACAGGGGTACTCACCCCTCCACTTT
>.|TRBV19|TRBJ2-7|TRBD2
CATPPRGRAAEQYF
TGTGCCACCCCCCCACGGGGGAGGGCCGCCGAGCAGTACTTC
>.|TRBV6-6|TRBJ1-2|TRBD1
CASSYPPARGNYGYTF
TGTGCCAGCAGTTACCCCCCGGCCAGGGGGAACTATGGCTACACCTTC
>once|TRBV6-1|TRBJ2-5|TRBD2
CASSSLTSGVETQYF
TGTGCCAGCAGTTCGCTGACTAGCGGGGTGGAGACCCAGTACTTC
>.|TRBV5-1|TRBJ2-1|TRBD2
CASSTPDGGGEQFF
TGCGCCAGCAGCACCCCCGACGGGGGGGGTGAGCAGTTCTTC
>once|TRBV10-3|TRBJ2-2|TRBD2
CAISEWTRNTGELFF
TGTGCCATCAGTGAGTGGACTAGGAACACCGGGGAGCTGTTTTTT
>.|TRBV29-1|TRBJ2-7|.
CSVGGEGSYEQYF
TGCAGCGTTGGGGGAGAGGGATCCTACGAGCAGTACTTC
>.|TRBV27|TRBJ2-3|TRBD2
CASRVLTSGRAQGTDTQYF
TGTGCCAGCAGAGTCTTGACTAGCGGGAGAGCACAAGGCACAGATACGCAGTATTTT
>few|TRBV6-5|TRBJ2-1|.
CASSKQGNEQFF
TGTGCCAGCAGTAAACAGGGTAATGAGCAGTTCTTC
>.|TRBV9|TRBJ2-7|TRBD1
CASSETGTAYEQYF
TGTGCCAGCAGCGAGACAGGGACCGCCTACGAGCAGTACTTC
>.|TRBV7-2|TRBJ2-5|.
CASSIQVKETQYF
TGTGCCAGCAGCATACAGGTTAAAGAGACCCAGTACTTC
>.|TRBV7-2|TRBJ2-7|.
CASSLRLAKHEQYF
TGTGCCAGCAGCTTAAGGCTAGCTAAACACGAGCAGTACTTC
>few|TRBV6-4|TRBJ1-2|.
CASSPRGVKDYTF
TGTGCCAGCAGCCCCAGGGGTGTAAAGGATTACACCTTC
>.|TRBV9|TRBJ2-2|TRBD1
CASSPLGGAGELFF
TGTGCCAGCAGCCCATTAGGGGGCGCCGGGGAGCTGTTTTTT
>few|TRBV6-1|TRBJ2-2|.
CATYRGSGELFF
TGTGCCACCTATAGGGGGTCCGGGGAGCTGTTTTTT
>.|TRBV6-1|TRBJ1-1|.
CASSDGWQGGTEAFF
TGTGCCAGCAGTGATGGGTGGCAGGGAGGAACTGAAGCTTTCTTT
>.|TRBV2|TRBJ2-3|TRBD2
CASSGVAGGPGDTQYF
TGTGCCAGCAGTGGGGTAGCGGGGGGGCCGGGAGATACGCAGTATTTT
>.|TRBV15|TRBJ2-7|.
CATSREYGSPPYEQYF
TGTGCCACCAGCAGAGAGTACGGGAGTCCCCCCTACGAGCAGTACTTC
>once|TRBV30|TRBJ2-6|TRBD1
CAWTTGGSGANVLTF
TGTGCCTGGACAACAGGGGGATCTGGGGCCAACGTCCTGACTTTC
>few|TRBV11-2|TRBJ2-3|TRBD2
CASSQRGGASTDTQYF
TGTGCCAGCAGCCAGCGGGGGGGGGCTAGCACAGATACGCAGTATTTT
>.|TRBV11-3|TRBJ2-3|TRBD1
CASSPSAGGYTDTQYF
TGTGCCAGCAGCCCTTCTGCAGGGGGCTACACAGATACGCAGTATTTT
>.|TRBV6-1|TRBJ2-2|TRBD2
CASGRSGGAGGELFF
TGTGCCAGCGGTCGCAGCGGGGGGGCGGGCGGGGAGCTGTTTTTT
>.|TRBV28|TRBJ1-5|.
CASSSSSGGGGRPQHF
TGTGCCAGCAGTTCTTCCAGTGGAGGGGGGGGGAGGCCCCAGCATTTT
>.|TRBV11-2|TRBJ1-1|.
CASSPDGANTEAFF
TGTGCCAGCAGCCCAGACGGAGCTAACACTGAAGCTTTCTTT
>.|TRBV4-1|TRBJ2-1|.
CASSRSALSIDEQFF
TGCGCCAGCAGCCGGAGCGCATTAAGTATAGATGAGCAGTTCTTC
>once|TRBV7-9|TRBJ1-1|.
CASSLLRTEAFF
TGTGCCAGCAGCTTACTTCGGACTGAAGCTTTCTTT
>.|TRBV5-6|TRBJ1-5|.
CASSLGPISNQPQHF
TGTGCCAGCAGCTTGGGGCCGATTAGCAATCAGCCCCAGCATTTT
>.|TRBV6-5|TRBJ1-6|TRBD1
CASSFRDRDYSPLHF
TGTGCCAGCAGTTTCCGGGACAGGGATTATTCACCCCTCCACTTT
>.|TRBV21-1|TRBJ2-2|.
CASSAYLRDRGANTGELFF
TGTGCCAGCAGCGCCTACCTCCGAGACAGGGGCGCGAACACCGGGGAGCTGTTTTTT
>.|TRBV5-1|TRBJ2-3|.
CASTRNTGHPTDTQYF
TGCGCCAGCACGCGGAATACAGGGCACCCCACAGATACGCAGTATTTT
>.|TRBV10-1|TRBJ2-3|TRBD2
CATLLAGTDTLYF
TGCGCCACCCTACTAGCGGGAACAGATACGCTGTATTTT